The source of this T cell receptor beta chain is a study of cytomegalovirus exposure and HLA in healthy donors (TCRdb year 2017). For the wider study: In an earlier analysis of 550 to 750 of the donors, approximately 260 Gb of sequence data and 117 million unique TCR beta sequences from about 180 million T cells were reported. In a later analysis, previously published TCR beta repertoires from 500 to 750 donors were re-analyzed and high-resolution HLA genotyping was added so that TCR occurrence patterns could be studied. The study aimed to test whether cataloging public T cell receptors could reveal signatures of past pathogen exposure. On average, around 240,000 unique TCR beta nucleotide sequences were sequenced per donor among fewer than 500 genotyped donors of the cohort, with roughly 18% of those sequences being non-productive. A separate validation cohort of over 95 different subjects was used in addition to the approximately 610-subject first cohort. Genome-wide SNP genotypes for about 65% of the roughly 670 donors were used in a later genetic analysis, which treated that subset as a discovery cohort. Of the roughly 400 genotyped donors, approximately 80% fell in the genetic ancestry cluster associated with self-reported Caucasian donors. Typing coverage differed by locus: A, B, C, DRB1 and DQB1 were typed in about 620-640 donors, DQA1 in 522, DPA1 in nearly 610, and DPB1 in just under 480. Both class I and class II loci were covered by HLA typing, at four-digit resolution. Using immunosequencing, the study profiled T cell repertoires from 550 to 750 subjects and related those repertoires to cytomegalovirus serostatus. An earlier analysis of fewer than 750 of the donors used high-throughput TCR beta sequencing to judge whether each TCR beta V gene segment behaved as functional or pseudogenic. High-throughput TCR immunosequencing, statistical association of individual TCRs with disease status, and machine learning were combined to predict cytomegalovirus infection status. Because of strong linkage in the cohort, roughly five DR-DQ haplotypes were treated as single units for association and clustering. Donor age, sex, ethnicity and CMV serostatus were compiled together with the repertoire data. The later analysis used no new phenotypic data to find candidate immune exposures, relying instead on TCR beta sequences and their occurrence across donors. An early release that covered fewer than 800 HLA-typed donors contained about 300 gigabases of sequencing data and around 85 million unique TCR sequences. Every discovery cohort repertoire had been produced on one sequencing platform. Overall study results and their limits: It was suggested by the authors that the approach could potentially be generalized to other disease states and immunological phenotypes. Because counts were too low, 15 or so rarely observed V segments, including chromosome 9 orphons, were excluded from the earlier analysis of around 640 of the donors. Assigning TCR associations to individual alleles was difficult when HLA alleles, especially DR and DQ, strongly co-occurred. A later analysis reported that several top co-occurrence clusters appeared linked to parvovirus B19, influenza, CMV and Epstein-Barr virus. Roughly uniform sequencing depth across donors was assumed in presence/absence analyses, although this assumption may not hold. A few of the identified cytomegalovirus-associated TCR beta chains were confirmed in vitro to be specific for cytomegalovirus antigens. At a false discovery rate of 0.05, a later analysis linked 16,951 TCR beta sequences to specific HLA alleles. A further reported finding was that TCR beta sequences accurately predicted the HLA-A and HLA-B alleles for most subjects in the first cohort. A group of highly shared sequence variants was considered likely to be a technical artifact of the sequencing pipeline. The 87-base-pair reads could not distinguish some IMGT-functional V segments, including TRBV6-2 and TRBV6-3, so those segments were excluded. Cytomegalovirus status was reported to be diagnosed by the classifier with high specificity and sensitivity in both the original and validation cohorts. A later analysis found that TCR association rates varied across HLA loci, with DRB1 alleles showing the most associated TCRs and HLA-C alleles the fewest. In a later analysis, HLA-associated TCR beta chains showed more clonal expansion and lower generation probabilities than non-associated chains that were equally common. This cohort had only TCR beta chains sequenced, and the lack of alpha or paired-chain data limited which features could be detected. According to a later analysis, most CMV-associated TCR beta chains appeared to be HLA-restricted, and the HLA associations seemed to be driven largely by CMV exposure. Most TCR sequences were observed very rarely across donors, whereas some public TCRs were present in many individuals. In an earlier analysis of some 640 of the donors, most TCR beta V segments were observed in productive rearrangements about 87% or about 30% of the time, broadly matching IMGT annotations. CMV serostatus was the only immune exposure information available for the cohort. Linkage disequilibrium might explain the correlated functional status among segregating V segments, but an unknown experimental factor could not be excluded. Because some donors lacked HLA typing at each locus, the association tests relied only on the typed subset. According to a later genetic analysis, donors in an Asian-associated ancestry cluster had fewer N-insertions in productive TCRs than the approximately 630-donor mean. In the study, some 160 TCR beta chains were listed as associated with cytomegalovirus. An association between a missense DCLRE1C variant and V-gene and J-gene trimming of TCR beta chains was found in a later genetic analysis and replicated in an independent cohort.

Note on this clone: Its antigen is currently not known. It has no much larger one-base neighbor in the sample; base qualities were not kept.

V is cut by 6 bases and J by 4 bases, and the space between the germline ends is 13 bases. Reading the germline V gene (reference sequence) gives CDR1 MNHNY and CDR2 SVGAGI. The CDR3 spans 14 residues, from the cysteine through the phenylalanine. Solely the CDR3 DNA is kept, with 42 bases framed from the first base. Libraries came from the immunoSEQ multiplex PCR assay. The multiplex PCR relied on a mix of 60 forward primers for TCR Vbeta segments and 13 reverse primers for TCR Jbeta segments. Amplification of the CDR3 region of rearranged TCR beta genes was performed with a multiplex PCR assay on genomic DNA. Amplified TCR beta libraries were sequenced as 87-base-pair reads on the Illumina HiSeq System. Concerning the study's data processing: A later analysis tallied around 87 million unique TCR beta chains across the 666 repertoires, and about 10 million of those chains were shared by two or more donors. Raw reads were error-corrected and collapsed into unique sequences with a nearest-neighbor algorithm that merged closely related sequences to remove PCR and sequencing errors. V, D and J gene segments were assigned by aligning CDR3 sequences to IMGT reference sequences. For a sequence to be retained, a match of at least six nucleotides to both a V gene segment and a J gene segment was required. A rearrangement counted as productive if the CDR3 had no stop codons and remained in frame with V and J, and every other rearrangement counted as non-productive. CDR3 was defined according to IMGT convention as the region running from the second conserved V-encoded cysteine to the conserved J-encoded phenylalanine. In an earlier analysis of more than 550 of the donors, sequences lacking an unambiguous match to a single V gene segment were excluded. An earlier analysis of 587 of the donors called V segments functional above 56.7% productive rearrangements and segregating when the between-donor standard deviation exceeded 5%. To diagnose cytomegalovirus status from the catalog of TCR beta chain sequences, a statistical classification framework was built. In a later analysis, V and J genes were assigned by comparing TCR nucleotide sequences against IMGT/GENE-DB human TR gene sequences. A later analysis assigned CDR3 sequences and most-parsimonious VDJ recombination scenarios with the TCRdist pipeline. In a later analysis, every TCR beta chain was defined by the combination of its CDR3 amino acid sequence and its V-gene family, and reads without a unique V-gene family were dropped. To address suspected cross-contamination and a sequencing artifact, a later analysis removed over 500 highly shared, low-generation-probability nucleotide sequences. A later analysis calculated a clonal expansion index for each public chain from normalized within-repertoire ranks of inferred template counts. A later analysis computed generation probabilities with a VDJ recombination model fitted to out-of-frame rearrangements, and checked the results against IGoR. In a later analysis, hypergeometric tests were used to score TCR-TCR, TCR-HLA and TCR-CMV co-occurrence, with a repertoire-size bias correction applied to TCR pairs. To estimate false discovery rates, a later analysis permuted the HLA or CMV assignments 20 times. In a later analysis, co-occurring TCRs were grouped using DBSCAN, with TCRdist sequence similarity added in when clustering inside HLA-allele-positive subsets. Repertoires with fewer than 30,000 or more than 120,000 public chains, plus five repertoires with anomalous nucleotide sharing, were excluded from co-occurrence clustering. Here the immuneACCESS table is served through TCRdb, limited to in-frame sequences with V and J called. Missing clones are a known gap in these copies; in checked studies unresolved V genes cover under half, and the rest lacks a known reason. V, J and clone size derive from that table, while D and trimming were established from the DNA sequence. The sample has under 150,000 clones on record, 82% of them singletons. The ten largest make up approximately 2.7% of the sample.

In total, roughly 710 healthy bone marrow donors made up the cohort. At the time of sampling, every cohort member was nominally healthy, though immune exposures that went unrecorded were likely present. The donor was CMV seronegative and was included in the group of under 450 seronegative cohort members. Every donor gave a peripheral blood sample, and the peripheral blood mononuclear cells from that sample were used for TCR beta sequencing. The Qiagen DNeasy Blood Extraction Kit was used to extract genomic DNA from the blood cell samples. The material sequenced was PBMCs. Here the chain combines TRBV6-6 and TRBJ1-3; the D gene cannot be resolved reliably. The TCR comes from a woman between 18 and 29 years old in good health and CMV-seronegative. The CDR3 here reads CASRSIGVGNTIYF. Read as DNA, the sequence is TGTGCCAGCAGGTCGATCGGAGTAGGAAACACCATATATTTT.